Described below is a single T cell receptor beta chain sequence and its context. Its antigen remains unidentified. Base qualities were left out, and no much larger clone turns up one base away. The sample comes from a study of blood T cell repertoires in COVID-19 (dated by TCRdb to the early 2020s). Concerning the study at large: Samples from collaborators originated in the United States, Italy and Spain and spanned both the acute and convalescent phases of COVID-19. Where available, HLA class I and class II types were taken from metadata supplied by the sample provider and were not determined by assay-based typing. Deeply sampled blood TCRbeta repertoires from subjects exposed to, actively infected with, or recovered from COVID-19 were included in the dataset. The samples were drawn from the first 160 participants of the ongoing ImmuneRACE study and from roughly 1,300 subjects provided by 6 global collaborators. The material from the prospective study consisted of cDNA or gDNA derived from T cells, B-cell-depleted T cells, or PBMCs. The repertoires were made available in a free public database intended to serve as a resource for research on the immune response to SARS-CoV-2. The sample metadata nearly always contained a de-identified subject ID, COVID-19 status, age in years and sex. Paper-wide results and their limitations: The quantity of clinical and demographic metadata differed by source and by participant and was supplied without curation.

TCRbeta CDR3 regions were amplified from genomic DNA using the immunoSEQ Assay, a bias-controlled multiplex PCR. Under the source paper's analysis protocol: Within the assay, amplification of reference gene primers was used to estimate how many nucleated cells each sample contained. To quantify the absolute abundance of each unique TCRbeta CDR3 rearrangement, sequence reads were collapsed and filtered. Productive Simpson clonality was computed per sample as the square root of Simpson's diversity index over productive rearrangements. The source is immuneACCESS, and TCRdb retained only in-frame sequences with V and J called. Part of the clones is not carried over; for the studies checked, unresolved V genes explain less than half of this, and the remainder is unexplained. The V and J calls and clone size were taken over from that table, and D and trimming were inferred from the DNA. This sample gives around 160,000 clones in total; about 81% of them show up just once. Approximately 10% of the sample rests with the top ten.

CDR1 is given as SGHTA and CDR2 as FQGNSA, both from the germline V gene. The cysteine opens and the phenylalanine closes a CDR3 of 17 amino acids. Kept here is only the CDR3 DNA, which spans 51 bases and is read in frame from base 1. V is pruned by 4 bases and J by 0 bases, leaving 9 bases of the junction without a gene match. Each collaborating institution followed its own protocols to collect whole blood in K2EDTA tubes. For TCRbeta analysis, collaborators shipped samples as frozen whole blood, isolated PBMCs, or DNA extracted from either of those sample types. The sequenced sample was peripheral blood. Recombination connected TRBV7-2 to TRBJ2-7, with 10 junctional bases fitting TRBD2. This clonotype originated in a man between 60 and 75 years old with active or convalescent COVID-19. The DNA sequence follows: TGTGCCAGCAGCTCCTATAGCGGGGGGACCTACTCCTACGAGCAGTACTTC. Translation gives CASSSYSGGTYSYEQYF.